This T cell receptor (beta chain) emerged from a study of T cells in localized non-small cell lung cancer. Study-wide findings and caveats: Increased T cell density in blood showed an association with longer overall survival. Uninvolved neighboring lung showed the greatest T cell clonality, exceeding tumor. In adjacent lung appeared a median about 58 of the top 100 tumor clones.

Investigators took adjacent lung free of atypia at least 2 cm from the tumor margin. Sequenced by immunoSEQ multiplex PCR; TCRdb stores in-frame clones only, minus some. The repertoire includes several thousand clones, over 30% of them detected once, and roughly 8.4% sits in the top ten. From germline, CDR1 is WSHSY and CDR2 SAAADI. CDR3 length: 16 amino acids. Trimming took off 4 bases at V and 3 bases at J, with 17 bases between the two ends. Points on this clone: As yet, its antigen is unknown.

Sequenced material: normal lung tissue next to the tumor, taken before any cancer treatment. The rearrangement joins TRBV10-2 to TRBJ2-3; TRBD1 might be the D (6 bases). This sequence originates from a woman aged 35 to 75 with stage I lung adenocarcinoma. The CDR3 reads CASSGSPRTGTDTQYF. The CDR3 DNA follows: TGCGCCAGCAGTGGTAGCCCTAGAACAGGGACAGATACGCAGTATTTT.